Presented here are 18 T cell receptor beta chains from one specimen sequenced in a study of CXCR4 blockade with PD-1 therapy in pancreatic cancer (dated by TCRdb to between 2018 and 2020). The protocol used for the library was the immunoSEQ multiplex PCR assay. TCRdb took over this immuneACCESS table, retaining in-frame rearrangements with V and J assigned. Such tables are incomplete; in checked studies, under half of the missing clones stem from an unresolved V gene, and the remainder is unexplained. This sample has about 5,200 clones in its table, and approximately 52% of those were observed once. The ten top clones hold 6.5% to 8% of the sample. The sequencing sample was made of tumor tissue. Every receptor here comes from a human donor with pancreatic ductal adenocarcinoma.

Of note for this clone: At one end, the junction sequence differs from germline, possibly due to a read error. The rearrangement links TRBV5-1 to TRBJ2-5, with 8 bases aligning to TRBD2. Germline V gene sequence: CDR1 SGHRS, CDR2 YFSETQ. The CDR3 runs 14 residues. Written as DNA, the CDR3 is TGCGCCAGCAGTTTGGGACTAGTTCAAGAGACCCAGTACTTC. Translated: CASSLGLVQETQYF.

This clone was counted only a few times. The rearrangement links TRBV14 to TRBJ1-4; D remains ambiguous. The CDR3 totals 11 residues. Trimming stripped 0 bases from V and 7 bases from J, with 0 bases between. CDR1 and CDR2 (germline): SGHDN, FVKESK. The CDR3 DNA reads TGTGCCAGCAGCCAAGATGAAAAACTGTTTTTT. Translated: CASSQDEKLFF. Full variable domain (missing parts from reference TRBV14 and TRBJ1-4): EAGVTQFPSHSVIEKGQTVTLRCDPISGHDNLYWYRRVMGKEIKFLLHFVKESKQDESGMPNNRFLAERTGGTYSTLKVQPAELEDSGVYFCASSQDEKLFFGSGTQLSVL.

This clone was seen only a few times. The gene calls are TRBV6-8 and TRBJ2-7, with 10 bases lining up with TRBD1. Germline V gene lookup returns CDR1 MNHGY and CDR2 SAAAGT. There are 16 residues in the CDR3. V lost 6 bases to trimming and J lost 3 bases; unmatched junction nucleotides: 11. The DNA of the CDR3 is TGTGCCAGCAGGCGTACGGGACAGGGGCCCTTCTACGAGCAGTACTTC. Protein: CASRRTGQGPFYEQYF.

The rearrangement links TRBV12-5 to TRBJ1-6, with 11 bases identical to TRBD1. Losses at the gene ends were 7 bases for V and 9 bases for J; bases not matched to a gene: 11. CDR1 and CDR2 from the germline V gene are LGHNT and FRNRAP. The CDR3 contains 16 residues. CDR3 DNA: TGTGCTAGTGCCCCGCCCGGACAGGGGGCCGGTTCACCCCTCCACTTT. It specifies CASAPPGQGAGSPLHF.

In this sample, this clone turned up a few times. This chain connects TRBV5-1 to TRBJ1-2, with 7 bases identical to TRBD1. Germline CDR1 and CDR2: SGHRS and YFSETQ. Germline trimming cut 0 bases from V and 4 bases from J; bases unmatched to any gene: 6. The CDR3 consists of 15 residues. Here the CDR3 reads CASSLDPGTAYGYTF. CDR3 in DNA: TGCGCCAGCAGCTTGGACCCCGGGACAGCCTATGGCTACACCTTC.

This chain connects TRBV18 to TRBJ1-6; 9 nucleotides agree with TRBD1. After removal of 5 bases from V and 10 bases from J, the junction contained 6 bases not matched to a gene. This CDR3 has 14 residues. Germline V gene data show CDR1 as KGHSH and CDR2 as LQKENI. CDR3 protein: CASSTGQGFSPLHF. CDR3 DNA: TGTGCCAGCTCAACGGGACAGGGATTCTCACCCCTCCACTTT.

This chain uses TRBV19 with TRBJ1-1; TRBD1 might be the D (5 bases). The CDR3 covers 14 residues. V shed 5 bases and J shed 0 bases, with 10 bases lying between them. The V gene's germline CDR1 is LNHDA and CDR2 SQIVND (reference sequence). The CDR3 loop reads CASSVTDMNTEAFF. The DNA for the CDR3 is TGTGCCAGTAGTGTGACAGATATGAACACTGAAGCTTTCTTT.

This clone was counted between two and nine times. This chain connects TRBV9 to TRBJ2-5; D unclear. In germline, CDR1 is SGDLS, CDR2 YYNGEE. The CDR3 covers 14 residues. V lost 6 bases and J lost 0, with 12 bases in between. CDR3 region: CASTLGTYQETQYF. CDR3 bases: TGTGCCAGCACCTTAGGCACCTACCAAGAGACCCAGTACTTC.

There are a few counts of this clone. The chain joins TRBV6-8 to TRBJ2-1, with 7 bases identical to TRBD2. The CDR3 contains 15 residues. Per germline, CDR1 MNHGY and CDR2 SAAAGT. V lost 6 bases and J lost 2; bases outside the gene matches: 7. As DNA, the CDR3 is TGTGCCAGCAGCTCCGGGGCGGGAGCCTACAATGAGCAGTTCTTC. It translates to CASSSGAGAYNEQFF.

The genes are TRBV28 and TRBJ2-3, with 8 positions matching TRBD1. The CDR3 has 16 amino acids. Germline assignment: CDR1 MDHEN and CDR2 SYDVKM. The J segment lost 1 base and the V segment lost 6 bases, leaving 9 bases of the junction unmatched. The CDR3 loop is CASSKGRGLGTDTQYF. As DNA, the CDR3 is TGTGCCAGCAGCAAGGGCAGGGGGCTAGGCACAGATACGCAGTATTTT.

This chain joins TRBV6-8 and TRBJ1-2; D remains ambiguous. Germline values: CDR1 MNHGY, CDR2 SAAAGT. The ends were cut back, 2 bases at V and 9 bases at J, with 10 bases in the middle. This CDR3 is built from 12 residues. The CDR3, as DNA: TGTGCCAGCAGTTACAATAGAGTCCGCTACACCTTC. This codes for CASSYNRVRYTF.

The sample holds one count of this clone. This chain connects TRBV28 to TRBJ2-7; 9 bases fit TRBD1. This CDR3 contains 13 residues. Germline trimming cut 6 bases from V and 6 bases from J; bases unmatched to any gene: 6. Per the germline V gene, CDR1 is MDHEN and CDR2 is SYDVKM. The CDR3 DNA follows: TGTGCCAGCAGAGACAGGGGGGGTGGCGAGCAGTACTTC. Protein product: CASRDRGGGEQYF.

This clone was seen only once. The chain carries TRBV28 and TRBJ2-5; 7 nucleotides line up with TRBD1. Losses at the gene ends were 4 bases for V and 5 bases for J; bases not matched to a gene: 4. Germline V CDR1 and CDR2: MDHEN, SYDVKM. The CDR3 totals 13 residues. The CDR3 bases are TGTGCCAGCAGTTACACAGGGGTCGAGACCCAGTACTTC. Protein product: CASSYTGVETQYF.

The rearrangement uses TRBV18 and TRBJ1-3; the D gene is possibly TRBD1 (5 bases). This CDR3 region has 16 residues. Germline V lookup: CDR1 KGHSH, CDR2 LQKENI. V gave up 5 bases and J gave up 0 bases, with 14 bases separating them. CDR3 protein: CASSVEQVFSGNTIYF. The CDR3 DNA is TGTGCCAGCTCAGTCGAACAGGTCTTCTCTGGAAACACCATATATTTT.

The chain links TRBV19 to TRBJ1-1; no firm D call. CDR1 LNHDA and CDR2 SQIVND come from the germline V gene (reference sequence). The CDR3 is 13 residues long. Trimming removed 4 bases from V and 4 bases from J, with 10 bases in between. Here the CDR3 reads CASSKYEGTEAFF. The CDR3 DNA is TGTGCCAGTAGTAAATATGAGGGCACTGAAGCTTTCTTT. Combining the CDR3 with reference TRBV19 and TRBJ1-1 gives the whole variable domain DGGITQSPKYLFRKEGQNVTLSCEQNLNHDAMYWYRQDPGQGLRLIYYSQIVNDFQKGDIAEGYSVSREKKESFPLTVTSAQKNPTAFYLCASSKYEGTEAFFGQGTRLTVV.

The gene calls are TRBV19 and TRBJ1-3, with 7 bases matching TRBD1. With 7 bases clipped from V and 0 bases from J, the junction kept 9 bases outside the gene matches. Germline-derived CDR1 and CDR2 are LNHDA and SQIVND (reference sequence). This CDR3 contains 16 residues. CDR3 residues: CASKLGQRYSGNTIYF. The DNA for the CDR3 is TGTGCCAGTAAGTTGGGACAGCGGTACTCTGGAAACACCATATATTTT.

This clone was detected once. J is TRBJ1-4 and V is TRBV29-1, with TRBD1 identical over 8 bases. Germline trimming cut 4 bases from V and 7 bases from J; bases unmatched to any gene: 8. The germline gives CDR1 SQVTM, CDR2 ANQGSEA. The CDR3 is 14 amino acids. The CDR3 sequence: CSVAVQGEGEKLFF. CDR3 nucleotides: TGCAGCGTTGCAGTACAGGGGGAGGGTGAAAAACTGTTTTTT.

This clone was counted between two and nine times. This chain connects TRBV6-4 to TRBJ2-7; D is tentatively TRBD1 or TRBD2 (5 bases each). Trimming shortened V by 5 bases and J by 0 bases, and 14 bases separated the two germline ends. The germline V gene has CDR1 MRHNA and CDR2 SNTAGT. The length of the CDR3 is 15 residues. CDR3 nucleotides: TGTGCCAGCAGTTACATGGGGACGAGCTCCTACGAGCAGTACTTC. Encoded protein: CASSYMGTSSYEQYF.